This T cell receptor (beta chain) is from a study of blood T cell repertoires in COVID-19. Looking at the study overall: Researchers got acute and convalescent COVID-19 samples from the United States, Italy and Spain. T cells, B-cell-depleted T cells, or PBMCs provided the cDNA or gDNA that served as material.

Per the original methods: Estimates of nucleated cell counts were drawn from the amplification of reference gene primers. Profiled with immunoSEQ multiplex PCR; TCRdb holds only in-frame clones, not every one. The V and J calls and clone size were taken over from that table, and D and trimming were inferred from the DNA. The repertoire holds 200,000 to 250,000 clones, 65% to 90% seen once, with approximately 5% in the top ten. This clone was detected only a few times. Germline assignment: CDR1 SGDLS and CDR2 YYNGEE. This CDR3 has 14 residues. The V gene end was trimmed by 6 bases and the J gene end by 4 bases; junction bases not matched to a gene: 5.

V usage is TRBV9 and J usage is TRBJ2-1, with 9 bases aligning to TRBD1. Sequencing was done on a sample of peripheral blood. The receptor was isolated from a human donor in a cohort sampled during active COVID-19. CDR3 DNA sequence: TGTGCCAGCACCCCGGGACAGGGATACAATGAGCAGTTCTTC. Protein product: CASTPGQGYNEQFF.